The 17 T cell receptor beta chains below were found in one sample sequenced in a study of T-cell reconstitution after alpha-beta-depleted transplantation in children. TCRbeta library preparation incorporated unique molecular identifiers. TCRdb re-called the PCR reads through MiXCR, storing one row per CDR3 protein. The sample lists roughly 220,000 distinct CDR3 sequences; 9% to 10% were seen once. Here the sequenced sample was PBMCs from the stem cell graft donor, taken from the stem cell graft. Receptors originate from a human donor who donated a stem cell graft to a child with SCID.

The rearrangement links TRBV20-1 to TRBJ1-1, with D maybe TRBD1 (6 bases). Germline values: CDR1 DFQATT, CDR2 SNEGSKA (reference sequence). V was clipped by 3 bases and J by 3 bases, with 17 bases between them. The CDR3 extends over 15 amino acids. In DNA, the CDR3 is TGCAGTGCTAGGGCCTGGGGGGGCCGAGACACTGAAGCTTTCTTT. Encoded protein: CSARAWGGRDTEAFF.

This clonotype has a count of ten or more. This chain connects TRBV5-1 to TRBJ2-6; the match to TRBD1 covers 7 bases. With V trimmed by 4 bases and J by 0 bases, 4 bases remained unmatched. The CDR3 has 16 residues. Per germline, CDR1 SGHRS and CDR2 YFSETQ. CDR3 nucleotides: TGCGCCAGCAGCGGACAGGCTCCCTCTGGGGCCAACGTCCTGACTTTC. Its translation is CASSGQAPSGANVLTF. Filled out from reference TRBV5-1 and TRBJ2-6, the complete variable domain reads KAGVTQTPRYLIKTRGQQVTLSCSPISGHRSVSWYQQTPGQGLQFLFEYFSETQRNKGNFPGRFSGRQFSNSRSEMNVSTLELGDSALYLCASSGQAPSGANVLTFGAGSRLTVL.

This clonotype has a count of ten or more. The rearrangement links TRBV24-1 to TRBJ2-5; TRBD1 matches 7 bases. V lost 4 bases, J lost 5 bases, and 9 bases stayed unmatched. This CDR3 region has 15 residues. Germline CDR1 KGHDR, CDR2 SFDVKD. The CDR3 DNA follows: TGTGCCACCAGTGAACGACAGGGCTTATCGGAGACCCAGTACTTC. It codes for CATSERQGLSETQYF.

This clonotype was observed at least ten times. The chain carries TRBV7-9 and TRBJ1-1; D is ambiguous. Looked up from germline, CDR1 is SEHNR and CDR2 is FQNEAQ (reference sequence). This CDR3 comprises 12 residues. Trimming pared 5 bases from V and 4 bases from J, leaving 8 bases between. The CDR3 spells CASSHLGTEAFF. CDR3 sequence (DNA): TGTGCCAGCAGCCATTTGGGCACTGAAGCTTTCTTT.

This clonotype was detected ten times or more. This rearrangement joins TRBV2 to TRBJ1-2; 7 positions match TRBD1. CDR1 is SNHLY and CDR2 is FYNNEI in the germline V gene. The CDR3 has 14 residues. Losses at the gene ends were 4 bases for V and 3 bases for J; bases not matched to a gene: 5. CDR3 loop: CASSGQGADYGYTF. The CDR3 DNA sequence: TGTGCCAGCAGTGGACAGGGCGCTGACTATGGCTACACCTTC.

This clonotype was seen at least ten times. This sequence joins TRBV28 and TRBJ1-1; weak D call: TRBD1 (5 bases). The germline gives CDR1 MDHEN, CDR2 SYDVKM. Trimming cost V 3 bases and J 1 base, with 12 bases left between them. The CDR3 contains 15 residues. DNA of the CDR3: TGTGCCAGCAGTTTTCCTGGGGCTGGGAACACTGAAGCTTTCTTT. Its translation is CASSFPGAGNTEAFF.

This clonotype was counted ten times or more. The chain combines TRBV12-3 or TRBV12-4 with TRBJ1-5, with D perhaps matching TRBD1 (5 bases). This CDR3 has 14 residues. Trimming shortened V by 5 bases and J by 0 bases, and 8 bases separated the two germline ends. CDR3 sequence: CASSATVSNQPQHF. For the CDR3, the DNA is TGTGCCAGCAGTGCGACAGTTAGCAATCAGCCCCAGCATTTT.

Ten or more counts support this clonotype. The V and J genes are TRBV13 and TRBJ2-1; 12 bases are shared with TRBD2. Germline V gene lookup returns CDR1 PRHDT and CDR2 FYEKMQ (reference sequence). With 5 bases clipped from V and 0 bases from J, the junction kept 11 bases outside the gene matches. This CDR3 spans 19 amino acids. CDR3: CASSPNGLAGSSSYNEQFF. Written as DNA, the CDR3 is TGTGCCAGCAGCCCAAATGGACTAGCGGGGTCTTCCTCCTACAATGAGCAGTTCTTC.

The V gene is TRBV28, the J gene TRBJ1-5, with D tentatively TRBD1 (5 bases). The V gene's germline CDR1 is MDHEN and CDR2 SYDVKM. The CDR3 loop spans 16 amino acids. V dropped 1 base and J dropped 0 bases, with 10 bases sitting between them. In DNA, the CDR3 is TGTGCCAGCAGTTTATTAAAGGGGAATAGCAATCAGCCCCAGCATTTT. This sequence encodes CASSLLKGNSNQPQHF.

J is TRBJ1-1 and V is TRBV12-3 or TRBV12-4; no reliable D call. The CDR3 runs 19 residues. Between the trimmed V and J ends, which lost 3 bases and 1 base, there was a span of 24 bases. CDR3 bases: TGTGCCAGCAGTTTCTCGCCCGGATCCCTGGGGTACTCGAACACTGAAGCTTTCTTT. This sequence encodes CASSFSPGSLGYSNTEAFF.

This clonotype has ten or more counts. V gene TRBV11-2 combines with J gene TRBJ1-6, with D hard to call. The germline V gene encodes CDR1 SGHAT and CDR2 FQNNGV. V lost 0 bases and J 3 bases, leaving 9 bases between the germline ends. CDR3 size: 16 residues. The CDR3 protein is CASSLEPLGYNSPLHF. CDR3 DNA: TGTGCCAGCAGCTTAGAACCCCTAGGCTATAATTCACCCCTCCACTTT.

This clonotype occurred many times. CDR3 DNA: TGCGCCAGCAGCCCTACCGGGACAGGGTCGTACCGGGGGGTGGGGAATGAGCAGTTCTTC. Translated, it gives CASSPTGTGSYRGVGNEQFF. V usage is TRBV5-1 and J usage is TRBJ2-1; 9 nucleotides agree with TRBD1. CDR3 length equals 20 residues. Germline CDR1 SGHRS, CDR2 YFSETQ. The junction had 24 bases not matched to a gene; V was cut back by 4 bases and J by 7 bases.

This clonotype was found many times. This chain connects TRBV5-1 to TRBJ1-2; no firm D call. V was shortened by 4 bases and J by 0 bases, with 13 bases between the two germline ends. This CDR3 has 15 amino acids. Germline loops: CDR1 SGHRS, CDR2 YFSETQ. The CDR3 nucleotides read TGCGCCAGCAGCCTAGGACCGAACGCTAACTATGGCTACACCTTC. Its translation: CASSLGPNANYGYTF.

This clonotype was recorded many times. The chain couples TRBV5-1 to TRBJ1-2; 9 bases match TRBD1. There are 17 residues in the CDR3. CDR1 and CDR2 (germline): SGHRS, YFSETQ. V lost 2 bases and J lost 2; bases outside the gene matches: 10. DNA of the CDR3: TGCGCCAGCAGCTTTTGGACAGGGGCCACTATGAACTATGGCTACACCTTC. This encodes CASSFWTGATMNYGYTF.

This clonotype was detected ten times or more. V is TRBV4-3 and J is TRBJ1-2, with D maybe TRBD1 (5 bases). Per the germline V gene, CDR1 is LGHNA and CDR2 is YSLEER. The CDR3 spans 13 residues. Trimming left V 3 bases short and J 8 bases short, with 13 bases between. Here the CDR3 reads CASSHTGAGGYTF. The CDR3 DNA reads as TGCGCCAGCAGCCACACCGGGGCCGGGGGCTACACCTTC.

Many counts were recorded for this clonotype. V gene TRBV4-3 combines with J gene TRBJ2-5; 8 bases match TRBD2. This CDR3 has 15 amino acids. The germline CDR1 and CDR2 sequences are LGHNA and YSLEER. V shed 0 bases and J 4 bases; nucleotides not matched to a gene: 4. CDR3 region: CASSQERSGAETQYF. CDR3 nucleotide sequence: TGCGCCAGCAGCCAAGAACGTAGCGGGGCAGAGACCCAGTACTTC.

This clonotype appeared many times. The chain joins TRBV5-1 to TRBJ1-1; 7 bases agree with TRBD1. V lost 3 bases and J lost 2; bases outside the gene matches: 4. Germline CDR1 is SGHRS and CDR2 is YFSETQ. The CDR3 length is 14 residues. CDR3 sequence: CASSWHRGNTEAFF. The CDR3 coding sequence is TGCGCCAGCAGCTGGCACAGGGGTAACACTGAAGCTTTCTTT.